This entry lists 24 T cell receptor beta chains sequenced from one sample in a study of blood T cell repertoires in COVID-19. The data were produced by immunoSEQ multiplex PCR, yet TCRdb's version contains in-frame clones alone and is incomplete. Of nearly 50,000 clones listed, approximately 85% are singletons. Sequencing was carried out using peripheral blood. The receptor source for this set is a human donor in a cohort sampled during active COVID-19.

The chain joins TRBV28 to TRBJ2-1, with 8 bases aligning to TRBD2. J gave up 6 bases and V 5 bases, and 9 bases lay outside the gene matches. CDR1 and CDR2 from the germline V gene are MDHEN and SYDVKM. CDR3 length equals 15 residues. CDR3 sequence reads: CASSTSPAGGNEQFF. The CDR3 DNA sequence: TGTGCCAGCAGTACCTCACCGGCGGGGGGCAATGAGCAGTTCTTC.

The V gene is TRBV28, the J gene TRBJ1-5; perhaps TRBD1 as D (6 bases). The germline V gene has CDR1 MDHEN and CDR2 SYDVKM. V gave up 2 bases and J gave up 6 bases, with 17 bases separating them. The CDR3 covers 16 residues. The CDR3 DNA sequence: TGTGCCAGCAGTTTAGATATCAGGGGCGCCGGTCAGCCCCAGCATTTT. Its protein is CASSLDIRGAGQPQHF.

The rearrangement uses TRBV10-2 and TRBJ1-2; D is ambiguous. The CDR3 totals 16 residues. V lost 6 bases, J lost 8 bases, and 25 bases lay in between. From germline, CDR1 is WSHSY and CDR2 SAAADI. CDR3: CASSRTEASRSYGYTF. The DNA for the CDR3 is TGCGCCAGCAGCAGAACAGAAGCCAGTCGGTCCTACGGCTACACCTTC.

This chain uses TRBV6-1 with TRBJ1-5; D is unresolved. The V and J ends lost 1 base and 9 bases respectively, with 10 bases between them. Per the germline V gene, CDR1 is MNHNS and CDR2 is SASEGT. The CDR3 loop spans 13 amino acids. CDR3 region: CASSEGRSGPQHF. The CDR3, as DNA: TGTGCCAGCAGTGAAGGCAGATCTGGGCCCCAGCATTTT.

The J gene is TRBJ2-1, the V gene TRBV3-1 (or the pseudogene TRBV3-2); 8 bases are shared with TRBD1. The CDR3 has 12 residues. The J segment lost 15 bases and the V segment lost 3 bases, leaving 7 bases of the junction unmatched. The germline CDR1 and CDR2 sequences are LGHDT and YNNKEL (reference sequence). CDR3 coding DNA: TGTGCCAGCAGCCAGGGCGGACAGGGTTTGTTCTTC. Protein product: CASSQGGQGLFF.

The chain links TRBV6-6 to TRBJ1-5; D perhaps matches TRBD1 (5 bases). Trimming took 0 bases from V and 4 from J, leaving 7 bases between them. Germline loops: CDR1 MNHNY, CDR2 SVGAGI (reference sequence). This CDR3 is 14 amino acids long. The CDR3 here is CASSYSAGNQPQHF. CDR3 nucleotides: TGTGCCAGCAGTTACTCTGCAGGGAATCAGCCCCAGCATTTT.

This rearrangement joins TRBV6-6 to TRBJ2-3, with TRBD1 matching 12 bases. There are 15 residues in the CDR3. J gave up 4 bases and V 5 bases, and 4 bases lay outside the gene matches. Germline CDR1 is MNHNY and CDR2 is SVGAGI (reference sequence). The CDR3: CASSTGTGGADTQYF. The CDR3 DNA is TGTGCCAGCAGTACCGGGACAGGGGGCGCAGATACGCAGTATTTT.

The rearrangement joins TRBV2 to TRBJ1-5; TRBD1 is a possible D gene (5 bases). Trimming removed 11 bases at V and 4 bases at J, with 12 bases between. In germline, CDR1 is SNHLY, CDR2 FYNNEI. The CDR3 has 12 amino acids. In DNA, the CDR3 is TGTGCCTCGGGGGGGTCGAATCAGCCCCAGCATTTT. Protein product: CASGGSNQPQHF.

The gene calls are TRBV11-3 and TRBJ2-1; 10 nucleotides match TRBD2. The CDR3 length is 15 residues. Germline trimming cut 4 bases from V and 7 bases from J; bases unmatched to any gene: 7. Germline CDR1 and CDR2: SGHNT and YENEEA. The DNA for the CDR3 is TGTGCCAGCAGCTGGGCTACTAGCGGGAAAAATGAGCAGTTCTTC. Translation: CASSWATSGKNEQFF.

V usage is TRBV2 and J usage is TRBJ2-5; 8 bases agree with TRBD2. Per the germline V gene, CDR1 is SNHLY and CDR2 is FYNNEI. V was pared by 0 bases and J by 4 bases, with 10 bases of the junction left unmatched. CDR3 length equals 17 residues. The CDR3 DNA follows: TGTGCCAGCAGTGAAGCGCTTCGGGGGGGGTCGGGAGAGACCCAGTACTTC. Translating it yields CASSEALRGGSGETQYF.

This chain joins TRBV11-3 and TRBJ2-3; D is unresolved. The CDR3 loop spans 14 amino acids. The germline V gene encodes CDR1 SGHNT and CDR2 YENEEA. Between the trimmed V and J ends, which lost 1 base and 4 bases, there was a span of 9 bases. This CDR3 is CASSLAKIADTQYF. The CDR3 DNA reads as TGTGCCAGCAGCTTAGCCAAAATTGCAGATACGCAGTATTTT.

The V gene is TRBV5-4, the J gene TRBJ2-3; TRBD2 matches 9 bases. Losses at the gene ends were 2 bases for V and 6 bases for J; bases not matched to a gene: 4. Germline values: CDR1 SGHNT, CDR2 YYREEE (reference sequence). The CDR3 loop spans 14 amino acids. The CDR3 region has the DNA TGTGCCAGCAGCTTAAAGCGGGGGGACGATACGCAGTATTTT. Amino acids: CASSLKRGDDTQYF.

The rearrangement joins TRBV11-2 to TRBJ2-3; 7 bases agree with TRBD2. The CDR3 extends over 15 amino acids. Unmatched junction bases numbered 7, after V lost 2 bases and J lost 5 bases. The germline V gene encodes CDR1 SGHAT and CDR2 FQNNGV. CDR3 coding DNA: TGTGCCAGCAGCTTAAGGCTAGCGGATGAAGATACGCAGTATTTT. Protein: CASSLRLADEDTQYF.

The rearrangement joins TRBV7-9 to TRBJ2-4, with 7 bases aligning to TRBD2. V lost 4 bases and J lost 2; bases outside the gene matches: 8. Germline V CDR1 and CDR2: SEHNR, FQNEAQ (reference sequence). The CDR3 extends over 16 amino acids. The CDR3 nucleotides are TGTGCCAGCAGCTCACCCTGGGAGGGGCCCAAAAACATTCAGTACTTC. Translating gives CASSSPWEGPKNIQYF.

The chain joins TRBV24-1 to TRBJ2-7, with 11 bases matching TRBD2. With V trimmed by 3 bases and J by 5 bases, 8 bases remained unmatched. Looked up from germline, CDR1 is KGHDR and CDR2 is SFDVKD. The CDR3 contains 16 residues. CDR3 nucleotide sequence: TGTGCCACCAGTGATCGTACTAGCGGGAGTCGCCACGAGCAGTACTTC. The encoded protein is CATSDRTSGSRHEQYF.

The V gene is TRBV28, the J gene TRBJ1-2; 9 bases are shared with TRBD1. Trimming took 4 bases from V and 6 from J; bases not matched to a gene: 9. Germline V lookup: CDR1 MDHEN, CDR2 SYDVKM. The CDR3 is made up of 15 amino acids. DNA of the CDR3: TGTGCCAGCAGTTCCACGATAGGGACAGGGCATGGCTACACCTTC. Translation gives CASSSTIGTGHGYTF.

CDR3: CASSIGGPQDTQYF. CDR3 DNA: TGTGCCAGTAGTATCGGAGGGCCTCAAGATACGCAGTATTTT. The V call is TRBV19, the J call TRBJ2-3; TRBD2 is a possible D gene (6 bases). This CDR3 is 14 amino acids long. The germline V and J ends were trimmed by 3 bases and 5 bases, with 12 bases remaining between them. CDR1 LNHDA and CDR2 SQIVND come from the germline V gene (reference sequence).

This clone was recorded only once. The rearrangement joins TRBV7-2 to TRBJ1-6; D remains ambiguous. Germline CDR1 is SGHTA and CDR2 is FQGNSA. With 2 bases removed from V and 11 bases from J, the gap between germline ends came to 10 bases. The CDR3 consists of 13 residues. CDR3 coding DNA: TGTGCCAGCAGCTTATTCGAGGGAACACCCCTCCACTTT. Translation gives CASSLFEGTPLHF.

This clone was observed a few times. The gene calls are TRBV30 and TRBJ1-5; 8 bases are a match to TRBD1. Trimming removed 1 base from V and 9 bases from J; junction bases left unmatched: 5. Germline CDR1 is GTSNPN and CDR2 is SVGIG (reference sequence). CDR3 length: 13 residues. The CDR3 protein is CAWSEDRALPQHF. The CDR3 region has the DNA TGTGCCTGGAGTGAGGACAGGGCTTTGCCCCAGCATTTT.

The gene calls are TRBV3-1 (or the pseudogene TRBV3-2) and TRBJ2-1; D is unresolved. CDR1 is LGHDT, CDR2 YNNKEL, per germline (reference sequence). V was cut by 3 bases and J by 3 bases, with 3 bases left in between. CDR3 length: 12 amino acids. In nucleotides, the CDR3 is TGTGCCAGCAGCCAGTACTACAATGAGCAGTTCTTC. Protein: CASSQYYNEQFF.

This chain uses TRBV5-1 with TRBJ1-1; D is undetermined. With 1 base removed from V and 3 bases from J, the gap between germline ends came to 7 bases. This CDR3 has 13 amino acids. Looked up from germline, CDR1 is SGHRS and CDR2 is YFSETQ. CDR3 loop: CASSLFGDTEAFF. CDR3 sequence (DNA): TGCGCCAGCAGCTTGTTCGGAGACACTGAAGCTTTCTTT. The entire variable domain, with the rest obtained from reference TRBV5-1 and TRBJ1-1, is as follows: KAGVTQTPRYLIKTRGQQVTLSCSPISGHRSVSWYQQTPGQGLQFLFEYFSETQRNKGNFPGRFSGRQFSNSRSEMNVSTLELGDSALYLCASSLFGDTEAFFGQGTRLTVV.

The V call is TRBV5-1, the J call TRBJ2-1; TRBD2 agrees at 12 bases. The CDR3 sequence is 15 residues long. CDR1 SGHRS and CDR2 YFSETQ come from the germline V gene. J gave up 9 bases and V 4 bases, and 8 bases lay outside the gene matches. The DNA of the CDR3 is TGCGCCAGCAGCCCAGGCCTAGCGGGAGGGTTTGAGCAGTTCTTC. The encoded protein is CASSPGLAGGFEQFF.

V gene TRBV2 combines with J gene TRBJ1-6; 7 nucleotides line up with TRBD1. The germline V gene encodes CDR1 SNHLY and CDR2 FYNNEI. The CDR3 has 14 residues. V trimming: 3 bases; J trimming: 6 bases; junction bases outside the gene matches: 2. CDR3 in amino acids: CASSDGQVNSPLHF. CDR3 DNA sequence: TGTGCCAGCAGTGACGGACAGGTTAATTCACCCCTCCACTTT.

This chain uses TRBV7-2 with TRBJ1-2; 8 nucleotides match TRBD1. The V and J ends lost 5 bases and 6 bases, in that order; junction bases with no gene match: 5. This CDR3 region has 13 residues. Germline-derived CDR1 and CDR2 are SGHTA and FQGNSA. The CDR3 protein is CASSRTGQNGYTF. CDR3 sequence (DNA): TGTGCCAGCAGCCGGACAGGGCAGAATGGCTACACCTTC.